This TCR beta chain was sequenced for a study of blood T cell repertoires in COVID-19. Study-wide context: Nucleic acid was either cDNA or gDNA, and it came from T cells, B-cell-depleted T cells, or PBMCs.

TCRdb's copy holds only in-frame clones and misses some; the assay was immunoSEQ multiplex PCR. The data hold roughly 380,000 clones, with 85% to 90% observed a single time. Deletions cut 2 bases from V and 3 bases from J, with 16 bases between. CDR1 is GTSNPN, CDR2 SVGIG, per germline (reference sequence). The CDR3 contains 15 residues. This receptor was identified in a woman aged 25 to 39 who had been exposed to COVID-19. The J gene is TRBJ1-1, the V gene TRBV30, with D tentatively TRBD1 (5 bases). The specimen sequenced was PBMCs or T cells enriched from blood (not recorded which). The CDR3 DNA follows: TGTGCCTGGAGTCAGGGTCGGTTTTCGGACACTGAAGCTTTCTTT. It encodes CAWSQGRFSDTEAFF.